Listed here is a single T cell receptor (beta chain). Its antigen is as yet unknown. Profiling relied on immunoSEQ multiplex PCR, and the TCRdb table lists in-frame clones only, not all of them. In the table there are 25,000 to 30,000 clones, 84% of which are singletons. This entry belongs to a study of early stage breast cancer tumors. The CDR3 is made up of 15 amino acids. Germline V gives CDR1 SGHTA, CDR2 FQGTGA. V was cut by 3 bases and J by 8 bases, with 17 bases left in between. Study-wide results and caveats: Enriched TCRB sequences shared across patients were mostly commonly generated sequences. Tumor and normal breast were distinguished via blood comparison in about 90% of the 16 patients.

The receptor's source is a person aged 50-59 years with breast cancer. Specimen: blood. This chain uses TRBV7-3 with TRBJ2-1; TRBD1 might be the D (5 bases). The CDR3 DNA follows: TGTGCCAGCAGCTTGGGGCAGGGAAGGTTCGATGAGCAGTTCTTC. It is translated as CASSLGQGRFDEQFF.